These 8 T cell receptor beta chains originate from one sample sequenced in a study of blood T cell repertoires in COVID-19. Assay used: immunoSEQ multiplex PCR; TCRdb lists only in-frame clones, some missing. The sample contains roughly 54,000 clones, roughly 84% of which appear only once. Sequenced: peripheral blood. The receptors shown here come from a man aged 50-60 years with acute or convalescent COVID-19.

This clone was seen a few times. This chain connects TRBV28 to TRBJ1-5; TRBD1 is a possible D gene (6 bases). Germline assignment: CDR1 MDHEN and CDR2 SYDVKM. V was cut by 4 bases and J by 4 bases, with 11 bases left in between. This CDR3 is 14 amino acids long. The CDR3 loop is CASSSIQGNQPQHF. The CDR3 nucleotides read TGTGCCAGCAGTTCGATACAGGGTAATCAGCCCCAGCATTTT.

CDR3 in DNA: TGTGCAAGTCGCTTGCAGGGGTGCTATGGCTACACCTTC. Encoded protein: CASRLQGCYGYTF. This sequence joins TRBV12-2 and TRBJ1-2; the DNA was not used to check the table's D call, TRBD1. TRBV12-2 has pseudogene status. This CDR3 spans 13 amino acids.

The chain combines TRBV4-1 with TRBJ2-5; 10 bases are a match to TRBD2. The V segment lost 0 bases and the J segment 6 bases; nucleotides outside the gene matches: 7. Per germline, CDR1 MGHRA and CDR2 YSYEKL. The CDR3 is made up of 16 amino acids. The CDR3 coding sequence is TGCGCCAGCAGCCAAGATCGAGCGGGGGGGCCGAAGACCCAGTACTTC. It encodes CASSQDRAGGPKTQYF.

This chain links TRBV6-5 with TRBJ2-1; 10 nucleotides match TRBD1. Trimming cost V 2 bases and J 8 bases; bases outside gene matches: 6. The CDR3 has 15 residues. Looked up from germline, CDR1 is MNHEY and CDR2 is SVGAGI. The CDR3 loop reads CASSYKGQGNDEQFF. CDR3 DNA: TGTGCCAGCAGTTACAAGGGACAGGGGAACGATGAGCAGTTCTTC.

The rearrangement links TRBV27 to TRBJ2-5, with a possible D match to TRBD1 (6 bases). V was trimmed by 5 bases and J by 9 bases, leaving 16 bases between them. The CDR3 consists of 13 residues. Germline V lookup: CDR1 MNHEY, CDR2 SMNVEV (reference sequence). CDR3: CASSPTLQGAQYF. CDR3 nucleotides: TGTGCCAGCAGTCCGACGCTACAGGGCGCCCAGTACTTC.

In DNA form, the CDR3 reads TGTGCCAGTACCCGAGACCAGGGGAACACTGAAGCTTTCTTT. It codes for CASTRDQGNTEAFF. The chain employs TRBV19 and TRBJ1-1; weak D call: TRBD1 (5 bases). V was clipped by 7 bases and J by 1 base, with 13 bases between them. Germline V CDR1 and CDR2: LNHDA, SQIVND (reference sequence). The CDR3 runs to 14 residues.

J is TRBJ1-5 and V is TRBV19; D is uncertain. CDR1 and CDR2 from the germline V gene are LNHDA and SQIVND (reference sequence). Trimming left V 7 bases short and J 5 bases short, with 12 bases between. The CDR3 extends over 13 amino acids. Here the CDR3 DNA reads TGTGCCAGTACCTCTAGTTGGTATCAGCCCCAGCATTTT. This codes for CASTSSWYQPQHF.

The genes are TRBV5-8 and TRBJ1-4, with 10 bases aligning to TRBD1. The CDR3 totals 16 residues. V was pared by 3 bases and J by 0 bases, with 2 bases of the junction left unmatched. Germline-derived CDR1 and CDR2 are SGHTS and YDEGEE. CDR3 coding DNA: TGTGCCAGCAGCTGGGGGACAGGGGCAACTAATGAAAAACTGTTTTTT. It specifies CASSWGTGATNEKLFF.